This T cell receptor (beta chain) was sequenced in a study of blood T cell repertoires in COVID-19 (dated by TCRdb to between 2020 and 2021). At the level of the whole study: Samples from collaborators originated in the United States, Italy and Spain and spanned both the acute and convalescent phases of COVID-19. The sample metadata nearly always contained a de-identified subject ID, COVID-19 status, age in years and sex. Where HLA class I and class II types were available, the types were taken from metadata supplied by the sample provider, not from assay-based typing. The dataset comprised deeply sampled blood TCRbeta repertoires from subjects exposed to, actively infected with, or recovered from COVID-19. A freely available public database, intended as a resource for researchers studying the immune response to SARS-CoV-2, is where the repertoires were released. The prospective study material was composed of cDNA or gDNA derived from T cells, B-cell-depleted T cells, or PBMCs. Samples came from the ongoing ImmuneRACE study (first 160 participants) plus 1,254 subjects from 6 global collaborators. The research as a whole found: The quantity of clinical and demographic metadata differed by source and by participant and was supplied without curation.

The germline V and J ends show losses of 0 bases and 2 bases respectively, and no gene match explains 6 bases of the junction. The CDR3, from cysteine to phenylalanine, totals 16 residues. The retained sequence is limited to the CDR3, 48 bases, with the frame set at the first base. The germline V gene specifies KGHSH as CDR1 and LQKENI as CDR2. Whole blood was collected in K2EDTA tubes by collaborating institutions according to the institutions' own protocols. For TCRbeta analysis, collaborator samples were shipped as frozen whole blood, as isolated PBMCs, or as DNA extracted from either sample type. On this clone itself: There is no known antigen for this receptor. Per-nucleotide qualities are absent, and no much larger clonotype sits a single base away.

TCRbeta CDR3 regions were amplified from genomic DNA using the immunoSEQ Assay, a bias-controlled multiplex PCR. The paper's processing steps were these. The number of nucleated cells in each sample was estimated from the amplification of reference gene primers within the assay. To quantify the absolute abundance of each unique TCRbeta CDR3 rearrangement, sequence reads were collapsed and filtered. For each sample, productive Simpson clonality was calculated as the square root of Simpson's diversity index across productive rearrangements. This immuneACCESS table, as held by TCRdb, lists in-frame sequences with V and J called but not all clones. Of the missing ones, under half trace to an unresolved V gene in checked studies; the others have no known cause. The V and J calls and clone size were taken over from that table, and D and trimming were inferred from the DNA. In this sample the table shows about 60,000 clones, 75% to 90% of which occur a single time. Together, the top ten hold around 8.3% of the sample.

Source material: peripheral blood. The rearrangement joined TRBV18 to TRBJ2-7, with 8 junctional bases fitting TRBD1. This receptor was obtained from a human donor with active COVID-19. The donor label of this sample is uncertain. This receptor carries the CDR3 CASSPPMRTGPYEQYF. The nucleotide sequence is TGTGCCAGCTCACCACCGATGCGGACAGGGCCCTACGAGCAGTACTTC.